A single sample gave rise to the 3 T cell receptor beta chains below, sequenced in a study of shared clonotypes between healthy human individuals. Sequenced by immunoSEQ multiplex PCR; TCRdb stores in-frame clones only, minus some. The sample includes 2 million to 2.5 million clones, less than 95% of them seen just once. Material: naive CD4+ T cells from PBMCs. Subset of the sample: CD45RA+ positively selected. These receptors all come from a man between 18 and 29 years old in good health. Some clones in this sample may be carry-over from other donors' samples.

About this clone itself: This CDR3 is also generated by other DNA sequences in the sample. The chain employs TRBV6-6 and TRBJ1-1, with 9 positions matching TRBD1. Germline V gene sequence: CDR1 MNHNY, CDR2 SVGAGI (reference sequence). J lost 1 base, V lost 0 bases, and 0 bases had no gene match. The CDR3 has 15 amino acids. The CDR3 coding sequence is TGTGCCAGCAGTTACTCGGGACAGGGGAACACTGAAGCTTTCTTT. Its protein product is CASSYSGQGNTEAFF.

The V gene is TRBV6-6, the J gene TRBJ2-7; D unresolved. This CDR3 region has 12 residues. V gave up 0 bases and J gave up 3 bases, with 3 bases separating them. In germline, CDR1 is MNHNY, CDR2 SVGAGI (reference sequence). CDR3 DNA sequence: TGTGCCAGCAGTTACTCCTACTACGAGCAGTACTTC. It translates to CASSYSYYEQYF.

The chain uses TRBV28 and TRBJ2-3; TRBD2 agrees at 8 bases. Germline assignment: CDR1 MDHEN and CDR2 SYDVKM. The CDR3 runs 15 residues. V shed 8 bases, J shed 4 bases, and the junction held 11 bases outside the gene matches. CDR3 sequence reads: CASYSAPGGADTQYF. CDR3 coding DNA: TGTGCCAGCTACTCCGCCCCCGGGGGGGCAGATACGCAGTATTTT.